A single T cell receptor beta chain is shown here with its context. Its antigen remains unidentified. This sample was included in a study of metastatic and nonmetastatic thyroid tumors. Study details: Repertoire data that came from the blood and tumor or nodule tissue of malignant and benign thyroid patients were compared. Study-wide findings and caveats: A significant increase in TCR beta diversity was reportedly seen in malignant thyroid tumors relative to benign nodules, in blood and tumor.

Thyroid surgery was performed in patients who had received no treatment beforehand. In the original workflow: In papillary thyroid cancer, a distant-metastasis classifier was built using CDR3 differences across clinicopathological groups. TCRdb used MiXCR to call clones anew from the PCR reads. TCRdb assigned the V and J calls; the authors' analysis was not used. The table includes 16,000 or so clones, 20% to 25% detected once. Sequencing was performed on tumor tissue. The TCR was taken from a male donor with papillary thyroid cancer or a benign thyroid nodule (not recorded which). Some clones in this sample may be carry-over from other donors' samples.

This chain's CDR3 is CASSRRTGSYEQYF. The CDR3 DNA follows: TGTGCCAGCAGTAGACGGACAGGGAGCTACGAGCAGTACTTC. The chain uses TRBV27 and TRBJ2-7; 8 bases align to TRBD1. CDR3 length: 14 residues. With 5 bases clipped from V and 3 bases from J, the junction kept 6 bases outside the gene matches. The V gene's germline CDR1 is MNHEY and CDR2 SMNVEV (reference sequence).